A single sample gave rise to the 30 T cell receptor beta chains below, sequenced in a study of blood T cell repertoires in COVID-19. Clones were read by immunoSEQ multiplex PCR, and TCRdb kept only the in-frame ones, dropping some. This sample has about 430,000 clones, with 70% to 90% found just once. The sequenced sample was PBMCs or T cells enriched from blood (not recorded which). These receptors were obtained from a woman aged 18 to 35 who had been exposed to COVID-19.

This clone showed up just once. The V and J genes are TRBV2 and TRBJ2-5, with 7 bases fitting TRBD1. Germline CDR1 SNHLY, CDR2 FYNNEI. Losses at the gene ends were 6 bases for V and 1 base for J; bases not matched to a gene: 5. The CDR3 length is 14 residues. CDR3 protein: CASRSGQVQETQYF. CDR3 DNA: TGTGCCAGCAGAAGTGGACAGGTCCAAGAGACCCAGTACTTC.

The chain has TRBV11-2 and TRBJ2-3; D is possibly TRBD2 (5 bases). The CDR3 has 14 residues. Germline CDR1 SGHAT, CDR2 FQNNGV. The V gene lost 5 bases and the J gene lost 0 bases, with 9 bases spanning the gap. The CDR3 DNA is TGTGCCAGCAGCCCCAGGACTAGCACAGATACGCAGTATTTT. It codes for CASSPRTSTDTQYF.

The genes are TRBV5-4 and TRBJ1-2; maybe TRBD1 (5 bases). Per the germline V gene, CDR1 is SGHNT and CDR2 is YYREEE (reference sequence). The V and J ends lost 4 bases and 3 bases respectively, with 19 bases between them. This CDR3 has 16 amino acids. CDR3: CASSTGGEATYYGYTF. For the CDR3, the DNA is TGTGCCAGCAGCACGGGAGGGGAAGCGACATACTATGGCTACACCTTC.

V is TRBV7-2 and J is TRBJ1-1; unclear D gene. Germline CDR1 and CDR2: SGHTA and FQGNSA. There are 14 residues in the CDR3. The V end was cut by 2 bases, the J end by 4 bases, with 11 bases between. The CDR3 DNA sequence: TGTGCCAGCAGCTTACCCGTCTCGGGCACTGAAGCTTTCTTT. This gives the protein CASSLPVSGTEAFF.

The chain employs TRBV2 and TRBJ1-5, with 9 positions matching TRBD1. Germline V gives CDR1 SNHLY, CDR2 FYNNEI. The CDR3 is 15 residues long. V lost 5 bases to trimming and J lost 7 bases; unmatched junction nucleotides: 9. CDR3 sequence (DNA): TGTGCCAGCAGTCGAGAACAGGGGGCAGGGCAGCCCCAGCATTTT. Amino acid sequence: CASSREQGAGQPQHF.

The chain has TRBV28 and TRBJ1-2, with 11 positions matching TRBD1. The CDR3 consists of 15 residues. With 5 bases clipped from V and 7 bases from J, the junction kept 9 bases outside the gene matches. Looked up from germline, CDR1 is MDHEN and CDR2 is SYDVKM. The CDR3 here is CASSHPGTGGGGYTF. The CDR3 DNA sequence: TGTGCCAGCAGTCACCCCGGGACAGGGGGGGGTGGCTACACCTTC.

This chain links TRBV19 with TRBJ1-4, with TRBD1 matching over 7 bases. Germline V gene lookup returns CDR1 LNHDA and CDR2 SQIVND (reference sequence). The CDR3 is 16 amino acids. V lost 3 bases, J lost 5 bases, and 9 bases stayed unmatched. In DNA, the CDR3 is TGTGCCAGTAGTATCTTTTTAGGGACAGTAAATGAAAAACTGTTTTTT. It is translated as CASSIFLGTVNEKLFF. The full variable domain, with the rest looked up from reference TRBV19 and TRBJ1-4, is DGGITQSPKYLFRKEGQNVTLSCEQNLNHDAMYWYRQDPGQGLRLIYYSQIVNDFQKGDIAEGYSVSREKKESFPLTVTSAQKNPTAFYLCASSIFLGTVNEKLFFGSGTQLSVL.

J is TRBJ1-1 and V is TRBV28; D is possibly TRBD1 (5 bases). The CDR3 loop spans 13 amino acids. The V end lost 6 bases, the J end lost 1 base, and 9 bases lay between the germline ends. CDR1 and CDR2 from the germline V gene are MDHEN and SYDVKM. The CDR3 reads CASRITGNTEAFF. CDR3 in DNA: TGTGCCAGCAGGATCACAGGGAACACTGAAGCTTTCTTT.

This clone appeared a single time. V and J are TRBV7-9 and TRBJ2-7, with D perhaps matching TRBD2 (6 bases). V was cut by 0 bases and J by 2 bases, with 8 bases left in between. CDR3 length equals 14 residues. The germline V gene encodes CDR1 SEHNR and CDR2 FQNEAQ (reference sequence). The CDR3 here is CASSLAEGPYEQYF. The CDR3 DNA reads as TGTGCCAGCAGCTTAGCGGAGGGCCCCTACGAGCAGTACTTC. Filled out from reference TRBV7-9 and TRBJ2-7, the complete variable domain reads DTGVSQNPRHKITKRGQNVTFRCDPISEHNRLYWYRQTLGQGPEFLTYFQNEAQLEKSRLLSDRFSAERPKGSFSTLEIQRTEQGDSAMYLCASSLAEGPYEQYFGPGTRLTVT.

This clone appeared a single time. The chain links TRBV6-4 to TRBJ2-1; 9 positions match TRBD1. Per germline, CDR1 MRHNA and CDR2 SNTAGT. Trimming cost V 5 bases and J 7 bases; bases outside gene matches: 12. The CDR3 sequence is 16 residues long. CDR3: CASSPHPGQGHNEQFF. DNA of the CDR3: TGTGCCAGCAGTCCCCATCCGGGACAGGGTCATAATGAGCAGTTCTTC.

The rearrangement links TRBV5-1 to TRBJ2-7; 11 bases align to TRBD2. This CDR3 is built from 19 residues. Looked up from germline, CDR1 is SGHRS and CDR2 is YFSETQ. The ends lost 4 bases at V and 7 bases at J; junction bases unmatched: 22. This CDR3 is CASSPQGQGWLAGGKEQYF. CDR3 sequence (DNA): TGCGCCAGCAGCCCGCAGGGACAGGGCTGGCTAGCGGGAGGAAAGGAGCAGTACTTC. The variable domain in full, completed from reference TRBV5-1 and TRBJ2-7, reads KAGVTQTPRYLIKTRGQQVTLSCSPISGHRSVSWYQQTPGQGLQFLFEYFSETQRNKGNFPGRFSGRQFSNSRSEMNVSTLELGDSALYLCASSPQGQGWLAGGKEQYFGPGTRLTVT.

The chain joins TRBV9 to TRBJ2-5; the match to TRBD1 covers 8 bases. Germline V gene data show CDR1 as SGDLS and CDR2 as YYNGEE. Trimming cost V 3 bases and J 5 bases; bases outside gene matches: 6. The CDR3 runs to 14 residues. The CDR3 DNA follows: TGTGCCAGCAGCGGCCGGACAGGGTCGGAGACCCAGTACTTC. Protein sequence: CASSGRTGSETQYF.

This chain uses TRBV28 with TRBJ2-7; 9 positions match TRBD1. The V and J ends lost 6 bases and 2 bases, in that order; junction bases with no gene match: 5. CDR1 is MDHEN, CDR2 SYDVKM, per germline. The CDR3 is 14 residues long. Here the CDR3 reads CASSRTGEPYEQYF. The CDR3 nucleotides read TGTGCCAGCAGCCGGACAGGGGAACCCTACGAGCAGTACTTC.

The chain uses TRBV7-8 and TRBJ1-5, with a possible D match to TRBD1 (6 bases). Germline values: CDR1 SGHVS, CDR2 FQNEAQ. V dropped 2 bases and J dropped 7 bases, with 9 bases sitting between them. The CDR3 length is 13 residues. The chain's CDR3 is CASSLRDNQPQHF. The CDR3 DNA reads TGTGCCAGCAGCTTACGGGACAACCAGCCCCAGCATTTT.

The V call is TRBV27, the J call TRBJ2-1; D is uncertain. V lost 6 bases and J lost 0, with 9 bases in between. The germline V gene has CDR1 MNHEY and CDR2 SMNVEV (reference sequence). CDR3 size: 14 residues. The CDR3 region is CASRSVGSYNEQFF. The CDR3 coding sequence is TGTGCCAGCAGGTCGGTTGGCTCCTACAATGAGCAGTTCTTC.

V usage is TRBV30 and J usage is TRBJ1-3, with D unresolved. CDR3 length equals 14 residues. Per the germline V gene, CDR1 is GTSNPN and CDR2 is SVGIG (reference sequence). V was clipped by 3 bases and J by 0 bases, with 9 bases between them. In DNA, the CDR3 is TGTGCCTGGAGGGCCGTCGCCTCTGGAAACACCATATATTTT. It codes for CAWRAVASGNTIYF.

This clone was counted only a few times. The chain combines TRBV27 with TRBJ1-4, with D unresolved. There are 15 residues in the CDR3. Germline V gene sequence: CDR1 MNHEY, CDR2 SMNVEV (reference sequence). The V end lost 4 bases, the J end lost 5 bases, and 14 bases lay between the germline ends. Written as DNA, the CDR3 is TGTGCCAGCAGTTCCCGGGCAGGCGGGAATGAAAAACTGTTTTTT. Encoded protein: CASSSRAGGNEKLFF.

This clone was recorded a few times. The CDR3 region is CASSQDDGGRLIYEQYF. The CDR3 nucleotides are TGTGCCAGCAGCCAAGACGATGGCGGGAGGTTGATCTACGAGCAGTACTTC. The chain recombines TRBV4-2 with TRBJ2-7, with 8 bases fitting TRBD2. The CDR3 covers 17 residues. The V gene end was trimmed by 0 bases and the J gene end by 3 bases; junction bases not matched to a gene: 10. CDR1 LGHNA and CDR2 YNFKEQ come from the germline V gene.

This clone was detected once. The chain joins TRBV29-1 to TRBJ2-7, with D possibly matching TRBD1 (6 bases). CDR3 length: 11 residues. V lost 3 bases and J lost 7, with 10 bases in between. Germline V gives CDR1 SQVTM, CDR2 ANQGSEA. CDR3 protein: CSVERGNEQYF. The CDR3 region has the DNA TGCAGCGTTGAGAGGGGGAATGAGCAGTACTTC.

The chain couples TRBV6-2 or TRBV6-3 to TRBJ2-5; D might be TRBD1 (6 bases). The CDR3 is 14 residues long. Trimming took 6 bases from V and 5 from J, leaving 16 bases between them. Germline V CDR1 and CDR2: MNHEY, SVGEGT. The CDR3 protein is CASSRQGQGETQYF. DNA for the CDR3: TGTGCCAGCAGCCGCCAGGGCCAGGGGGAGACCCAGTACTTC.

The V gene is TRBV3-1 (or the pseudogene TRBV3-2), the J gene TRBJ1-2; D unresolved. Trimming cost V 0 bases and J 8 bases, with 10 bases left between them. This CDR3 region has 13 residues. Germline lookup yields CDR1 LGHDT and CDR2 YNNKEL (reference sequence). CDR3 amino acids: CASSQDNGRGYTF. The CDR3 nucleotides are TGTGCCAGCAGCCAAGATAATGGGAGAGGCTACACCTTC.

V gene TRBV29-1 combines with J gene TRBJ2-5; 9 bases are a match to TRBD2. The germline V gene has CDR1 SQVTM and CDR2 ANQGSEA. V lost 3 bases, J lost 1 base, and 6 bases stayed unmatched. The CDR3 length is 15 residues. The CDR3 loop reads CSVDLGGRAQETQYF. The CDR3 nucleotides are TGCAGCGTTGACTTAGGCGGGAGGGCCCAAGAGACCCAGTACTTC.

The V and J genes are TRBV6-1 and TRBJ1-2; 9 bases map to TRBD1. Germline CDR1 MNHNS, CDR2 SASEGT. V shed 3 bases and J 4 bases; nucleotides not matched to a gene: 3. The CDR3 contains 14 residues. CDR3 sequence (DNA): TGTGCCAGCAGTGATAGGGGACAGGGCTATGGCTACACCTTC. Translated: CASSDRGQGYGYTF.

This sequence joins TRBV19 and TRBJ1-5, with TRBD1 matching 9 bases. The CDR3 spans 17 residues. Germline-derived CDR1 and CDR2 are LNHDA and SQIVND (reference sequence). The V segment lost 6 bases and the J segment 1 base; nucleotides outside the gene matches: 10. The CDR3 coding sequence is TGTGCCAGTAGCTCCACAGGGGGCCGAGGGAGCAATCAGCCCCAGCATTTT. It translates to CASSSTGGRGSNQPQHF.

This chain's CDR3 is CASRLQTEAFF. CDR3 nucleotide sequence: TGTGCCAGCAGGTTACAGACTGAAGCTTTCTTT. The chain uses TRBV6-5 and TRBJ1-1; D is unresolved. The germline gives CDR1 MNHEY, CDR2 SVGAGI. This CDR3 comprises 11 residues. Trimming stripped 6 bases from V and 5 bases from J, with 7 bases between.

The chain joins TRBV3-1 (or the pseudogene TRBV3-2) to TRBJ2-7; maybe TRBD2 (6 bases). The germline gives CDR1 LGHDT, CDR2 YNNKEL (reference sequence). The CDR3 consists of 16 residues. V lost 1 base, J lost 4 bases, and 17 bases lay in between. The CDR3 reads CASSQGGGAQEYEQYF. DNA for the CDR3: TGTGCCAGCAGCCAAGGAGGAGGGGCCCAAGAGTACGAGCAGTACTTC.

The genes are TRBV9 and TRBJ2-2; 8 bases map to TRBD1. Germline V gene lookup returns CDR1 SGDLS and CDR2 YYNGEE. The CDR3 is made up of 15 amino acids. The V and J ends lost 3 bases and 1 base, in that order; junction bases with no gene match: 2. CDR3 bases: TGTGCCAGCAGCGGGACAGGGAGGAACACCGGGGAGCTGTTTTTT. Its translation is CASSGTGRNTGELFF.

A few counts support this clone. The V gene is TRBV11-2, the J gene TRBJ2-5, with a possible D match to TRBD1 (6 bases). Germline V gene sequence: CDR1 SGHAT, CDR2 FQNNGV. Trimming shortened V by 5 bases and J by 6 bases, and 13 bases separated the two germline ends. The CDR3 has 13 amino acids. DNA for the CDR3: TGTGCCAGCAGCGGAGGACAGTTACAGACCCAGTACTTC. Amino acids: CASSGGQLQTQYF.

V gene TRBV4-2 combines with J gene TRBJ2-2, with D tentatively TRBD2 (6 bases). V was shortened by 3 bases and J by 0 bases, with 11 bases between the two germline ends. CDR1 and CDR2 from the germline V gene are LGHNA and YNFKEQ. The CDR3 length is 16 residues. The CDR3 sequence is CASSQPGSSNTGELFF. In DNA form, the CDR3 reads TGTGCCAGCAGCCAGCCCGGGAGCTCGAACACCGGGGAGCTGTTTTTT.

The chain joins TRBV6-5 to TRBJ1-1; D possibly corresponds to TRBD1 (5 bases). This CDR3 is 11 amino acids long. Trimming shortened V by 7 bases and J by 4 bases, and 7 bases separated the two germline ends. The germline V gene has CDR1 MNHEY and CDR2 SVGAGI. CDR3 DNA: TGTGCCAGCAACCAGGGCACTGAAGCTTTCTTT. Protein: CASNQGTEAFF.